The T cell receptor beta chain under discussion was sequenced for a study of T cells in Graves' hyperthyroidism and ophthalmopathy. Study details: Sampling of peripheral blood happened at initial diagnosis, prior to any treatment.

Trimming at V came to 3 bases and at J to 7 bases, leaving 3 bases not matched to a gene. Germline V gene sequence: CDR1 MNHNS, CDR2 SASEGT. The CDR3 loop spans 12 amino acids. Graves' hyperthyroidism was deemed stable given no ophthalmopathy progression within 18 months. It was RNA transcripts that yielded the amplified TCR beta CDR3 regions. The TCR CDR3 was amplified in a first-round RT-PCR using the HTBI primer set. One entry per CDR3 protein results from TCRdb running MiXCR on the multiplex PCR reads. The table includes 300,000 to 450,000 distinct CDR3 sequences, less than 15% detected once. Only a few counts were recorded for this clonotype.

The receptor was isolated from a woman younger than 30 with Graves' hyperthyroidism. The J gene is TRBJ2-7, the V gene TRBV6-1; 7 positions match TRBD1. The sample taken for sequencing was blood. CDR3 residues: CASSDTQGEQYF. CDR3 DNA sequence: TGTGCCAGCAGTGACACACAGGGGGAGCAGTACTTC.